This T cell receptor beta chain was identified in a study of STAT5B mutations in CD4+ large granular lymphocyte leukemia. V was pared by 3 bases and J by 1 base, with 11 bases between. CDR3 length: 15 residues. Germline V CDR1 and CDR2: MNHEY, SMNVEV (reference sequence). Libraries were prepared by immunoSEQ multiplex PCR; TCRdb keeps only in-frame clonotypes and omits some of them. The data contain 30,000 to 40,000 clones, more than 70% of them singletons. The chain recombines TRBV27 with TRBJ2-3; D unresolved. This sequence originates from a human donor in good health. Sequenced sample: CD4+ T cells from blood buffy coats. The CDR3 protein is CASSFGEVGTDTQYF. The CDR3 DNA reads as TGTGCCAGCAGTTTTGGGGAAGTCGGCACAGATACGCAGTATTTT.